This T cell receptor (beta chain) was captured by sequencing in a study of regulatory T cells in long-lasting Graves disease. J lost 8 bases, V lost 5 bases, and 7 bases had no gene match. From germline, CDR1 is PRHDT and CDR2 FYEKMQ (reference sequence). CDR3 length: 15 residues. Time point given: persistent/refractory GD, antithyroid drugs over 5 years with positive TRAb. The TCR library was made from RNA that had been extracted from PBMCs in TRIzol. Patients came from an endocrinology department in Xi'an, China. Into tubes containing EDTA, nine milliliters of peripheral blood were drawn. Arm-PCR of CDR3 regions with iRepertoire HTBI primers generated TCR beta libraries. TCRdb re-derived calls from the multiplex PCR reads in MiXCR, one entry per CDR3 protein. Counted here are some 430,000 distinct CDR3 sequences, 20% to 25% occurring once; the ten biggest clones make up less than 9%.

The specimen comprised peripheral blood mononuclear cells (PBMCs), sampled when the disease was refractory, from a patient treated with antithyroid drugs. This clonotype was sampled from a female donor with Graves disease. The chain employs TRBV13 and TRBJ2-1; 12 nucleotides agree with TRBD2. For the CDR3, the DNA is TGTGCCAGCAGCCCTAGCGGGAGGGGAGGGGATGAGCAGTTCTTC. Translated: CASSPSGRGGDEQFF.